These 25 T cell receptor beta chains were all obtained from the same sample, sequenced in a study of blood T cell repertoires in COVID-19 (dated by TCRdb to 2020 to 2021). The library was obtained by the immunoSEQ multiplex PCR assay. TCRdb mirrors the immuneACCESS table, restricted to in-frame sequences. Some clones are absent from its copies; in checked studies, under half trace to an unresolved V gene, and the reason for the others is unknown. This sample comprises approximately 70,000 clones, roughly 88% of them detected only once. The top ten clonotypes cover more than 2% of the sample. Sequenced input: peripheral blood. These receptors originate from a man older than 75 with active or convalescent COVID-19.

This chain uses TRBV2 with TRBJ1-2; possible D gene TRBD1, 5 bases. The CDR3 spans 17 residues. Germline V gives CDR1 SNHLY, CDR2 FYNNEI. V dropped 1 base and J dropped 0 bases, with 15 bases sitting between them. CDR3 loop: CASSEVFGTGANYGYTF. Here the CDR3 DNA reads TGTGCCAGCAGTGAAGTTTTCGGGACGGGAGCTAACTATGGCTACACCTTC.

The J gene is TRBJ2-5, the V gene TRBV7-9; D is perhaps TRBD2 (6 bases). Trimming took off 5 bases at V and 9 bases at J, with 19 bases between the two ends. Germline-derived CDR1 and CDR2 are SEHNR and FQNEAQ (reference sequence). The CDR3 covers 14 residues. CDR3 coding DNA: TGTGCCAGCAGCCCACCCGAGACTAGTTCGTCCCAGTACTTC. Translating gives CASSPPETSSSQYF. The whole variable domain, remainder taken from reference TRBV7-9 and TRBJ2-5, is DTGVSQNPRHKITKRGQNVTFRCDPISEHNRLYWYRQTLGQGPEFLTYFQNEAQLEKSRLLSDRFSAERPKGSFSTLEIQRTEQGDSAMYLCASSPPETSSSQYFGPGTRLLVL.

The J gene is TRBJ2-7, the V gene TRBV28, with 10 nucleotides matching TRBD2. Trimming took 5 bases from V and 3 from J; bases not matched to a gene: 10. The CDR3 covers 16 residues. Germline CDR1 is MDHEN and CDR2 is SYDVKM. The CDR3 DNA reads TGTGCCAGCAGTCTGCAAGCGGGAGGGCCGCGCTACGAGCAGTACTTC. The encoded protein is CASSLQAGGPRYEQYF. The variable domain in full, with the rest retrieved from reference TRBV28 and TRBJ2-7, is DVKVTQSSRYLVKRTGEKVFLECVQDMDHENMFWYRQDPGLGLRLIYFSYDVKMKEKGDIPEGYSVSREKKERFSLILESASTNQTSMYLCASSLQAGGPRYEQYFGPGTRLTVT.

V gene TRBV6-2 or TRBV6-3 combines with J gene TRBJ2-2; D uncertain. The V gene lost 6 bases and the J gene lost 8 bases, with 7 bases spanning the gap. Germline V gives CDR1 MNHEY, CDR2 SVGEGT. The CDR3 runs to 11 residues. DNA for the CDR3: TGTGCCAGCAGCATCGGGGGGGAGCTGTTTTTT. It specifies CASSIGGELFF.

V usage is TRBV2 and J usage is TRBJ1-2; the D is unclear. This CDR3 contains 13 residues. Deletions cut 2 bases from V and 3 bases from J, with 7 bases between. CDR1 is SNHLY and CDR2 is FYNNEI in the germline V gene. The DNA for the CDR3 is TGTGCCAGCAGTGAACAGAAATACTATGGCTACACCTTC. It is translated as CASSEQKYYGYTF.

The J gene is TRBJ1-3, the V gene TRBV19; D remains ambiguous. This CDR3 has 16 amino acids. Germline V gives CDR1 LNHDA, CDR2 SQIVND (reference sequence). V was clipped by 3 bases and J by 0 bases, with 12 bases between them. The CDR3 coding sequence is TGTGCCAGTAGTATGGTTGGCTACAGCTCTGGAAACACCATATATTTT. Protein: CASSMVGYSSGNTIYF.

The chain carries TRBV19 and TRBJ2-7; 9 nucleotides match TRBD2. The V segment lost 6 bases and the J segment 1 base; nucleotides outside the gene matches: 10. This CDR3 is built from 16 residues. Germline V CDR1 and CDR2: LNHDA, SQIVND (reference sequence). CDR3 amino acids: CASSSPGAGGSYEQYF. The CDR3 region has the DNA TGTGCCAGTAGCTCCCCGGGGGCGGGAGGGTCCTACGAGCAGTACTTC.

The chain has TRBV11-2 and TRBJ2-7; 7 bases agree with TRBD2. CDR1 SGHAT and CDR2 FQNNGV come from the germline V gene. V shed 0 bases, J shed 7 bases, and the junction held 15 bases outside the gene matches. This CDR3 comprises 17 residues. This CDR3 is CASSLDRGWLAAGEQYF. In DNA, the CDR3 is TGTGCCAGCAGCTTAGATCGGGGGTGGCTAGCGGCCGGGGAGCAGTACTTC.

The chain combines TRBV11-2 with TRBJ1-4, with D maybe TRBD1 (5 bases). Trimming pared 5 bases from V and 1 base from J, leaving 14 bases between. The V gene's germline CDR1 is SGHAT and CDR2 FQNNGV. CDR3 length: 16 amino acids. CDR3 residues: CASSPGTQGTNEKLFF. The CDR3, as DNA: TGTGCCAGCAGCCCCGGGACTCAAGGAACTAATGAAAAACTGTTTTTT.

The chain uses TRBV6-5 and TRBJ1-3, with TRBD1 matching over 8 bases. The germline V gene has CDR1 MNHEY and CDR2 SVGAGI. The trim removed 4 bases at V and 2 bases at J, leaving 4 bases unmatched. CDR3 size: 15 residues. CDR3 region: CASSFFRGPGNTIYF. CDR3 DNA: TGTGCCAGCAGTTTCTTCAGGGGGCCTGGAAACACCATATATTTT.

The chain employs TRBV19 and TRBJ1-5; 8 nucleotides match TRBD1. The CDR3 has 13 amino acids. Germline CDR1 is LNHDA and CDR2 is SQIVND (reference sequence). V was clipped by 8 bases and J by 6 bases; unmatched bases: 6. CDR3 sequence: CASAGGLGQPQHF. CDR3 bases: TGTGCCAGTGCAGGGGGCCTGGGTCAGCCCCAGCATTTT.

This rearrangement joins TRBV10-3 to TRBJ2-3, with TRBD1 identical over 7 bases. This CDR3 is 13 amino acids long. The germline V gene has CDR1 ENHRY and CDR2 SYGVKD. The V and J ends lost 6 bases and 6 bases, in that order; junction bases with no gene match: 6. CDR3 DNA sequence: TGTGCCATCAGAAGTACACAGGGGGATACGCAGTATTTT. Its translation is CAIRSTQGDTQYF.

The chain employs TRBV30 and TRBJ1-5; D possibly corresponds to TRBD1 (5 bases). The V and J ends lost 0 bases and 2 bases respectively, with 11 bases between them. Per the germline V gene, CDR1 is GTSNPN and CDR2 is SVGIG (reference sequence). CDR3 length: 15 residues. The chain's CDR3 is CAWSVWGQGNQPQHF. The CDR3 DNA reads TGTGCCTGGAGTGTTTGGGGCCAGGGCAATCAGCCCCAGCATTTT.

The chain joins TRBV11-3 to TRBJ2-7, with 8 positions matching TRBD2. There are 15 residues in the CDR3. With 5 bases clipped from V and 3 bases from J, the junction kept 9 bases outside the gene matches. Looked up from germline, CDR1 is SGHNT and CDR2 is YENEEA. CDR3: CASSQSSGDYYEQYF. Here the CDR3 DNA reads TGTGCCAGCAGCCAGAGTAGCGGGGACTACTACGAGCAGTACTTC.

J is TRBJ2-7 and V is TRBV27, with 7 bases fitting TRBD2. Trimming at V came to 2 bases and at J to 2 bases, leaving 15 bases not matched to a gene. This CDR3 has 18 amino acids. In germline, CDR1 is MNHEY, CDR2 SMNVEV (reference sequence). DNA of the CDR3: TGTGCCAGCAGTTTAAACGGGTATGCGGGGGAGTTAGCCTACGAGCAGTACTTC. Translation: CASSLNGYAGELAYEQYF.

The rearrangement links TRBV6-6 to TRBJ1-1, with 9 bases matching TRBD1. V lost 6 bases, J lost 4 bases, and 9 bases stayed unmatched. Germline CDR1 reads MNHNY; CDR2 reads SVGAGI (reference sequence). The CDR3 is made up of 15 amino acids. CDR3 residues: CASRDGTGFGTEAFF. CDR3 coding DNA: TGTGCCAGCAGAGACGGGACAGGGTTCGGCACTGAAGCTTTCTTT.

The rearrangement links TRBV11-2 to TRBJ2-2; 10 nucleotides align to TRBD1. V gave up 5 bases and J gave up 6 bases; unmatched junction bases: 18. CDR3 length: 19 residues. Germline assignment: CDR1 SGHAT and CDR2 FQNNGV. CDR3 sequence (DNA): TGTGCCAGCAGCACCTCTGACAGGGGGCGCGAAGTTCGGTCCGGGGAGCTGTTTTTT. It translates to CASSTSDRGREVRSGELFF. Using reference TRBV11-2 and TRBJ2-2 for the parts outside the CDR3, the full variable domain is EAGVAQSPRYKIIEKRQSVAFWCNPISGHATLYWYQQILGQGPKLLIQFQNNGVVDDSQLPKDRFSAERLKGVDSTLKIQPAKLEDSAVYLCASSTSDRGREVRSGELFFGEGSRLTVL.

V is TRBV6-1 and J is TRBJ1-2; TRBD1 aligns across 10 bases. The J segment lost 2 bases and the V segment lost 3 bases, leaving 3 bases of the junction unmatched. Germline CDR1 and CDR2: MNHNS and SASEGT. The CDR3 is 15 residues long. This CDR3 is CASSEGTGVNYGYTF. CDR3 in DNA: TGTGCCAGCAGTGAGGGGACAGGGGTAAACTATGGCTACACCTTC.

The chain couples TRBV5-4 to TRBJ1-6, with TRBD1 matching 7 bases. CDR1 SGHNT and CDR2 YYREEE come from the germline V gene (reference sequence). Trimming removed 4 bases from V and 7 bases from J; junction bases left unmatched: 11. The CDR3 runs to 16 residues. The CDR3 DNA reads TGTGCCAGCAGCCCAACCCGGGGACAGCGAAATTCACCCCTCCACTTT. It codes for CASSPTRGQRNSPLHF.

V usage is TRBV10-1 and J usage is TRBJ1-1, with 8 bases aligning to TRBD1. The V and J ends lost 2 bases and 4 bases, in that order; junction bases with no gene match: 6. The CDR3 runs to 15 residues. The germline V gene encodes CDR1 WNHNN and CDR2 SYGVQD (reference sequence). The CDR3 reads CASSEQTGASTEAFF. The CDR3 DNA follows: TGCGCCAGCAGTGAGCAGACAGGGGCCAGCACTGAAGCTTTCTTT.

This sequence joins TRBV2 and TRBJ1-5, with D perhaps matching TRBD1 (6 bases). Germline V CDR1 and CDR2: SNHLY, FYNNEI. V gave up 1 base and J gave up 4 bases, with 8 bases separating them. The CDR3 loop spans 14 amino acids. The DNA of the CDR3 is TGTGCCAGCAGTGAAGGGACAGCTAATCAGCCCCAGCATTTT. Translated: CASSEGTANQPQHF.

The chain employs TRBV19 and TRBJ2-1, with D tentatively TRBD2 (6 bases). The CDR3 covers 16 residues. The V gene's germline CDR1 is LNHDA and CDR2 SQIVND (reference sequence). Trimming removed 2 bases at V and 5 bases at J, with 16 bases between. CDR3 bases: TGTGCCAGTAGTATATCCGGAGGGGACCTTCACAATGAGCAGTTCTTC. Protein product: CASSISGGDLHNEQFF.

V gene TRBV4-2 combines with J gene TRBJ2-1; D remains ambiguous. The ends were cut back, 0 bases at V and 10 bases at J, with 16 bases in the middle. Germline-derived CDR1 and CDR2 are LGHNA and YNFKEQ. The CDR3 sequence is 15 residues long. This CDR3 reads CASSQDLFSWAEQFF. CDR3 bases: TGTGCCAGCAGCCAAGATCTCTTCTCTTGGGCCGAGCAGTTCTTC.

The J gene is TRBJ2-7, the V gene TRBV4-3; a possible D gene is TRBD1 (6 bases). V gave up 4 bases and J gave up 4 bases, with 14 bases separating them. Germline V gives CDR1 LGHNA, CDR2 YSLEER. The CDR3 sequence is 14 residues long. Written as DNA, the CDR3 is TGCGCCAGCAGCCCGTCTGGACAGCAGTACGAGCAGTACTTC. Amino acids: CASSPSGQQYEQYF.

V usage is TRBV5-1 and J usage is TRBJ2-6, with 7 bases aligning to TRBD1. This CDR3 contains 15 residues. Germline V gene data show CDR1 as SGHRS and CDR2 as YFSETQ. V gave up 4 bases and J gave up 2 bases; unmatched junction bases: 3. CDR3 in amino acids: CASSPGQAGANVLTF. Written as DNA, the CDR3 is TGCGCCAGCAGCCCCGGACAGGCTGGGGCCAACGTCCTGACTTTC. The full variable domain, rest sourced from reference TRBV5-1 and TRBJ2-6, is KAGVTQTPRYLIKTRGQQVTLSCSPISGHRSVSWYQQTPGQGLQFLFEYFSETQRNKGNFPGRFSGRQFSNSRSEMNVSTLELGDSALYLCASSPGQAGANVLTFGAGSRLTVL.